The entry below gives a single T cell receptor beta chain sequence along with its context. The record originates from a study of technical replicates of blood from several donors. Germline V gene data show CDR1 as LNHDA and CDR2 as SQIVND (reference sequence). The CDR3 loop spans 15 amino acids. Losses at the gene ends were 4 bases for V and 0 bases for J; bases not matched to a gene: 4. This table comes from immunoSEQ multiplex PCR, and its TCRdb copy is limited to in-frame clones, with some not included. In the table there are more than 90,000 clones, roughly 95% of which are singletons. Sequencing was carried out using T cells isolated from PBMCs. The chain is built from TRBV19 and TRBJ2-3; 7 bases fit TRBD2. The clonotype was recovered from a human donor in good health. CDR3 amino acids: CASSTSGVSTDTQYF. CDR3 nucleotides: TGTGCCAGTAGTACCAGCGGGGTTAGCACAGATACGCAGTATTTT.